The next 3 T cell receptor beta chains were all read from a single sample in a study of blood T cells in healthy people across ages. Next came a second PCR, run for about 7 to 12 cycles, which used a sample-barcoded 5' primer along with a J-beta primer mix. From the 5' RACE reads, TCRdb called clonotypes with MiXCR, one entry per CDR3 protein. The table has hundreds of thousands of distinct CDR3 sequences, about 45% seen once. The source material was blood. These receptors were obtained from a man at least 80 years old in good health.

V usage is TRBV20-1 and J usage is TRBJ2-5, with 8 nucleotides matching TRBD1. Trimming took 0 bases from V and 5 from J; bases not matched to a gene: 11. Germline V gene data show CDR1 as DFQATT and CDR2 as SNEGSKA (reference sequence). The CDR3 extends over 16 amino acids. The DNA of the CDR3 is TGCAGTGCTAGAGATCAGTACAGGGGGTATCGGGAGACCCAGTACTTC. Translation: CSARDQYRGYRETQYF.

This clonotype was detected a few times. The CDR3 DNA sequence: TGTGCCAGCAGTACCCGGACAGAGGTCTCTGGCTACACCTTC. Translating it yields CASSTRTEVSGYTF. This chain joins TRBV6-5 and TRBJ1-2, with D tentatively TRBD1 (6 bases). Trimming cost V 5 bases and J 7 bases, with 17 bases left between them. CDR1 is MNHEY and CDR2 is SVGAGI in the germline V gene. This CDR3 region has 14 residues.

The CDR3 protein is CSANSGTYNEQYF. CDR3 in DNA: TGCAGTGCTAATAGCGGTACCTACAATGAGCAGTACTTC. This chain links TRBV20-1 with TRBJ2-1, with D tentatively TRBD2 (6 bases). The J call may be faulty, since TRBJ2-7 better matches the DNA end. This CDR3 contains 13 residues. The V gene's germline CDR1 is DFQATT and CDR2 SNEGSKA (reference sequence).